These 22 T cell receptor beta chains came from one sample sequenced in a study of T cells in localized non-small cell lung cancer (dated by TCRdb to 2018 to 2021). The library was generated by the immunoSEQ multiplex PCR assay. TCRdb mirrors the immuneACCESS table, restricted to in-frame sequences. Some clones are absent from its copies; in checked studies, under half trace to an unresolved V gene, and the reason for the others is unknown. The sample yields tens of thousands of clones; more than 75% were counted once. The ten largest make up about 3.5% of the sample. The input for sequencing was peripheral blood, taken before any cancer treatment. These receptors all come from a man aged 18 to 49 with stage I lung adenocarcinoma.

The CDR3 nucleotides are TGTGCCTGGAGTCCTGGGGGGGGAGCTGGCTACACCTTC. Translating gives CAWSPGGGAGYTF. The chain links TRBV30 to TRBJ1-2, with D perhaps matching TRBD1 (5 bases). The germline V and J ends were trimmed by 2 bases and 7 bases, with 14 bases remaining between them. Germline V CDR1 and CDR2: GTSNPN, SVGIG (reference sequence). The CDR3 is 13 residues long. The full variable domain, its missing parts supplied by reference TRBV30 and TRBJ1-2, is SQTIHQWPATLVQPVGSPLSLECTVEGTSNPNLYWYRQAAGRGLQLLFYSVGIGQISSEVPQNLSASRPQDRQFILSSKKLLLSDSGFYLCAWSPGGGAGYTFGSGTRLTVV.

Only a few counts were recorded for this clone. The V and J genes are TRBV4-1 and TRBJ1-5; D gene uncertain. This CDR3 has 15 residues. Trimming pared 1 base from V and 6 bases from J, leaving 13 bases between. Germline loops: CDR1 MGHRA, CDR2 YSYEKL. The CDR3, as DNA: TGCGCCAGCAGCCAAGTAACGACTTCGGTTCAGCCCCAGCATTTT. It specifies CASSQVTTSVQPQHF.

The chain joins TRBV5-5 to TRBJ1-5; tentatively, D is TRBD1 (5 bases). The V gene's germline CDR1 is SGHKS and CDR2 YYEKEE (reference sequence). V lost 5 bases, J lost 5 bases, and 11 bases lay in between. The CDR3 is made up of 13 amino acids. The CDR3 reads CASRRDRDQPQHF. The CDR3 DNA reads TGTGCCAGCAGGCGGGACCGGGATCAGCCCCAGCATTTT.

The V call is TRBV14, the J call TRBJ1-5; weak D call: TRBD1 (6 bases). V was shortened by 4 bases and J by 4 bases, with 11 bases between the two germline ends. This CDR3 contains 14 residues. The germline CDR1 and CDR2 sequences are SGHDN and FVKESK. The CDR3 sequence is CASSRIGGNQPQHF. The CDR3 DNA reads TGTGCCAGCAGCCGAATAGGGGGGAATCAGCCCCAGCATTTT. Based on the CDR3 plus reference TRBV14 and TRBJ1-5, the full variable domain is EAGVTQFPSHSVIEKGQTVTLRCDPISGHDNLYWYRRVMGKEIKFLLHFVKESKQDESGMPNNRFLAERTGGTYSTLKVQPAELEDSGVYFCASSRIGGNQPQHFGDGTRLSIL.

V is TRBV29-1 and J is TRBJ2-3, with TRBD1 matching over 11 bases. After removal of 4 bases from V and 3 bases from J, the junction contained 3 bases not matched to a gene. Germline V gene data show CDR1 as SQVTM and CDR2 as ANQGSEA. The CDR3 runs to 14 residues. CDR3 in DNA: TGCAGCGTTGTGGACAGGGGGCGAACAGATACGCAGTATTTT. Its translation: CSVVDRGRTDTQYF.

The chain joins TRBV6-6 to TRBJ1-1; D is uncertain. The CDR3 is 14 residues long. CDR1 and CDR2 from the germline V gene are MNHNY and SVGAGI (reference sequence). V was shortened by 5 bases and J by 0 bases, with 10 bases between the two germline ends. DNA for the CDR3: TGTGCCAGCAGTAAGACCTCCATGAACACTGAAGCTTTCTTT. Protein: CASSKTSMNTEAFF.

V gene TRBV27 combines with J gene TRBJ1-5, with 7 bases fitting TRBD1. The CDR3 extends over 15 amino acids. J gave up 4 bases and V 1 base, and 4 bases lay outside the gene matches. Germline V gene sequence: CDR1 MNHEY, CDR2 SMNVEV (reference sequence). CDR3 DNA sequence: TGTGCCAGCAGTTTATACACAGGGGAGAATCAGCCCCAGCATTTT. Translating it yields CASSLYTGENQPQHF.

J is TRBJ2-7 and V is TRBV6-4; unclear D gene. Trimming took 3 bases from V and 0 from J, leaving 9 bases between them. Germline lookup yields CDR1 MRHNA and CDR2 SNTAGT. CDR3 size: 14 residues. The CDR3 sequence: CASSEVGCSYEQYF. Written as DNA, the CDR3 is TGTGCCAGCAGTGAGGTTGGTTGCTCCTACGAGCAGTACTTC.

As for this clone: Other DNA sequences in the same sample also yield this CDR3. The chain uses TRBV18 and TRBJ2-7, with D possibly TRBD1 on 5 matching bases. V was trimmed by 3 bases and J by 2 bases, leaving 11 bases between them. This CDR3 region has 14 residues. Germline CDR1 and CDR2: KGHSH and LQKENI. CDR3 sequence: CASSPPDTPYEQYF. DNA of the CDR3: TGTGCCAGCTCACCCCCGGACACCCCCTACGAGCAGTACTTC.

This clone has just one count. This chain joins TRBV18 and TRBJ2-5; 12 nucleotides agree with TRBD1. Germline V gene sequence: CDR1 KGHSH, CDR2 LQKENI. The J segment lost 6 bases and the V segment lost 3 bases, leaving 8 bases of the junction unmatched. The CDR3 runs 16 residues. Here the CDR3 DNA reads TGTGCCAGCTCACCGTCGGGACAGGGGGCAGAGAAGACCCAGTACTTC. Translating it yields CASSPSGQGAEKTQYF.

This chain uses TRBV27 with TRBJ1-1; D uncertain. Germline CDR1 and CDR2: MNHEY and SMNVEV (reference sequence). Trimming removed 5 bases from V and 2 bases from J, with 15 bases in between. CDR3 length: 15 amino acids. CDR3 nucleotides: TGTGCCAGCAGTCCCCTATGGACCTCAAACACTGAAGCTTTCTTT. Translating gives CASSPLWTSNTEAFF.

The V and J genes are TRBV30 and TRBJ2-5; 7 bases align to TRBD1. The V gene's germline CDR1 is GTSNPN and CDR2 SVGIG (reference sequence). This CDR3 has 14 residues. With V trimmed by 0 bases and J by 5 bases, 6 bases remained unmatched. The CDR3 DNA follows: TGTGCCTGGAGTGTGAGGGGGCTGAGGGAGACCCAGTACTTC. Amino acid sequence: CAWSVRGLRETQYF. Combining the CDR3 with reference TRBV30 and TRBJ2-5 gives the whole variable domain SQTIHQWPATLVQPVGSPLSLECTVEGTSNPNLYWYRQAAGRGLQLLFYSVGIGQISSEVPQNLSASRPQDRQFILSSKKLLLSDSGFYLCAWSVRGLRETQYFGPGTRLLVL.

The rearrangement links TRBV19 to TRBJ1-1, with D hard to call. V shed 1 base and J shed 4 bases, with 13 bases lying between them. The CDR3 runs to 15 residues. Per germline, CDR1 LNHDA and CDR2 SQIVND (reference sequence). The CDR3 DNA reads TGTGCCAGTAGTATAGGACGGGGTGGCAGCACTGAAGCTTTCTTT. This encodes CASSIGRGGSTEAFF.

The rearrangement uses TRBV19 and TRBJ2-3; maybe TRBD2 (6 bases). CDR3 length equals 14 residues. Trimming left V 0 bases short and J 7 bases short, with 11 bases between. Germline V lookup: CDR1 LNHDA, CDR2 SQIVND (reference sequence). The CDR3 reads CASSIDDGGYTQYF. CDR3 nucleotide sequence: TGTGCCAGTAGTATAGACGACGGGGGATATACGCAGTATTTT.

The sample holds a few counts of this clone. The chain couples TRBV4-1 to TRBJ1-6, with 7 nucleotides matching TRBD1. Germline V gene sequence: CDR1 MGHRA, CDR2 YSYEKL. The V segment lost 1 base and the J segment 9 bases; nucleotides outside the gene matches: 3. The CDR3 consists of 14 residues. CDR3: CASSQAWTGSPLHF. CDR3 sequence (DNA): TGCGCCAGCAGCCAAGCGTGGACAGGTTCACCCCTCCACTTT.

The gene calls are TRBV18 and TRBJ1-1; D ambiguous. Trimming stripped 5 bases from V and 1 base from J, with 8 bases between. CDR1 is KGHSH, CDR2 LQKENI, per germline. This CDR3 spans 13 amino acids. The CDR3 DNA sequence: TGTGCCAGCTCATACCATTGGAACACTGAAGCTTTCTTT. This translates into CASSYHWNTEAFF.

The CDR3: CASSFDHSGNTIYF. CDR3 coding DNA: TGTGCCAGCAGCTTTGACCACTCTGGAAACACCATATATTTT. V usage is TRBV7-3 and J usage is TRBJ1-3; D gene ambiguous. The V and J ends lost 3 bases and 0 bases respectively, with 6 bases between them. The CDR3 consists of 14 residues. Germline CDR1 SGHTA, CDR2 FQGTGA.

This chain uses TRBV7-3 with TRBJ2-7, with D perhaps TRBD2 (6 bases). Germline V gives CDR1 SGHTA, CDR2 FQGTGA. The V gene lost 0 bases and the J gene lost 7 bases, with 13 bases spanning the gap. This CDR3 has 14 residues. CDR3 coding DNA: TGTGCCAGCAGCTTAACGACGGGGACTCGGGAGCAGTACTTC. It codes for CASSLTTGTREQYF.

This clone was observed a single time. The V and J genes are TRBV9 and TRBJ1-2, with D perhaps TRBD1 (6 bases). Germline-derived CDR1 and CDR2 are SGDLS and YYNGEE. V lost 0 bases, J lost 6 bases, and 12 bases lay in between. This CDR3 region has 14 residues. CDR3 in amino acids: CASSVESGGNGYTF. For the CDR3, the DNA is TGTGCCAGCAGCGTAGAGAGTGGGGGCAATGGCTACACCTTC.

The chain carries TRBV7-2 and TRBJ2-1, with 11 bases lining up with TRBD1. V was clipped by 6 bases and J by 4 bases; unmatched bases: 8. The CDR3 length is 16 residues. CDR1 SGHTA and CDR2 FQGNSA come from the germline V gene. For the CDR3, the DNA is TGTGCCAGCAGTGCAACCGGGACAGGGGGGTACAATGAGCAGTTCTTC. This sequence encodes CASSATGTGGYNEQFF.

The chain combines TRBV25-1 with TRBJ1-4; a weak D match, TRBD1 (6 bases). The CDR3 contains 15 residues. V dropped 1 base and J dropped 7 bases, with 13 bases sitting between them. Germline V gene data show CDR1 as MGHDK and CDR2 as SYGVNS. Here the CDR3 DNA reads TGTGCCAGCAGTGAATCGCGGGGGGCCGGTGAAAAACTGTTTTTT. It yields the protein CASSESRGAGEKLFF.

The chain uses TRBV10-3 and TRBJ1-2, with 8 positions matching TRBD1. The V segment lost 5 bases and the J segment 6 bases; nucleotides outside the gene matches: 2. CDR1 and CDR2 (germline): ENHRY, SYGVKD. This CDR3 has 12 amino acids. CDR3 nucleotide sequence: TGTGCCATCAGTCAGGGGGCTCATGGCTACACCTTC. Protein product: CAISQGAHGYTF.